The source of this T cell receptor beta chain is a study of technical replicates of blood from several donors. The CDR3 consists of 19 residues. V lost 3 bases and J lost 4, with 23 bases in between. Germline V gene data show CDR1 as SGDLS and CDR2 as YYNGEE. Measured with immunoSEQ multiplex PCR; TCRdb has only the in-frame clones, and not every one. The sample has over 50,000 clones; almost 97% are singletons. This TCR derives from a human donor in good health. This sequence joins TRBV9 and TRBJ1-6, with a weak D call TRBD1 (5 bases). The sequenced material came from T cells isolated from PBMCs. CDR3 sequence (DNA): TGTGCCAGCAGCGCCAACCCCACTAGCCAGGGAGAGTATAATTCACCCCTCCACTTT. Its translation: CASSANPTSQGEYNSPLHF.